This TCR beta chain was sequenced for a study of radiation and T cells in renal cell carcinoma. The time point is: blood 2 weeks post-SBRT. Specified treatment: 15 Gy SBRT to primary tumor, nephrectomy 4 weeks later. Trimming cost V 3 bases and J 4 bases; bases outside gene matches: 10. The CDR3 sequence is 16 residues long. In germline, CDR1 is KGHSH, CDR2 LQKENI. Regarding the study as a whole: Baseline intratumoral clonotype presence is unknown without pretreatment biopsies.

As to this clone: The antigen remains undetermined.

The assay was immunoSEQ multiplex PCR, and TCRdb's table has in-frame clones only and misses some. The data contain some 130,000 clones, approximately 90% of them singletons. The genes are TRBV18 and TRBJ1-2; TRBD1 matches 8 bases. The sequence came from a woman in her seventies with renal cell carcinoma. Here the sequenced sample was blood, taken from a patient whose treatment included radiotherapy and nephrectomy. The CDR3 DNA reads TGTGCCAGCTCACCCCGCGAGGACAGGGCATTCTATGGCTACACCTTC. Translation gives CASSPREDRAFYGYTF.